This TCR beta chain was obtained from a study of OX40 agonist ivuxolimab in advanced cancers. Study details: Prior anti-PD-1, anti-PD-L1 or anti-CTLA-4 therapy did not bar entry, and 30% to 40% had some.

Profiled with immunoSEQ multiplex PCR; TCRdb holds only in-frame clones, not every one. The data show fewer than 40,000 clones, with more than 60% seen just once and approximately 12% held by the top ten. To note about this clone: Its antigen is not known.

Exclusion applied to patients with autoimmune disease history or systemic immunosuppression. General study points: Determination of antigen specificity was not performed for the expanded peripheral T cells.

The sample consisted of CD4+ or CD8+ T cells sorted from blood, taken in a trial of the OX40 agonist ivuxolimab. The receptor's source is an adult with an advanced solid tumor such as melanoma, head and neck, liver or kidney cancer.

DNA for the CDR3: TGCAGCGTTGGCCCGGCGGGAGAGTACTACGAGCAGTACTTC. Its translation: CSVGPAGEYYEQYF. V gene TRBV29-1 combines with J gene TRBJ2-7; the match to TRBD2 covers 7 bases. The germline V gene encodes CDR1 SQVTM and CDR2 ANQGSEA. The J segment lost 3 bases and the V segment lost 4 bases, leaving 9 bases of the junction unmatched. This CDR3 region has 14 residues.